This is a list of T cell receptor beta chains from one sample in a study of glioma-infiltrating T cells after dendritic cell vaccination. The table came from immunoSEQ multiplex PCR; TCRdb's copy has only in-frame clones and leaves some out. The table records about 50,000 clones, about nine tenths of them present only once. The source material was blood, sampled after dendritic cell vaccination. The source of these receptors is a human donor with glioblastoma. Each CDR3 is given with its conserved first and last residue. A D gene is named only where the DNA matches it firmly. Clone size is shown for a subset of rows, as once, few, many or a class of expanded clone.

V gene: TRBV7-9; clone size: NA; J gene: TRBJ1-3; D gene: NA; CDR3 DNA: TGTGCCAGCAGCTCACCTACTACAGGGACTGGAAACACCATATATTTT; CDR3 protein: CASSSPTTGTGNTIYF
V gene: TRBV10-3; clone size: few; J gene: TRBJ2-7; D gene: NA; CDR3 DNA: TGTGCCATCAGTGCAGGGGGGGAGCAGTACTTC; CDR3 protein: CAISAGGEQYF
V gene: TRBV19; clone size: NA; J gene: TRBJ1-1; D gene: TRBD1; CDR3 DNA: TGTGCCAGTAGTTGGGACAGGAAGAACACTGAAGCTTTCTTT; CDR3 protein: CASSWDRKNTEAFF
V gene: TRBV28; clone size: NA; J gene: TRBJ2-7; D gene: NA; CDR3 DNA: TGTGCCAGCAGCCTCCTCGGAGATGAGCAGTACTTC; CDR3 protein: CASSLLGDEQYF
V gene: TRBV18; clone size: NA; J gene: TRBJ2-6; D gene: NA; CDR3 DNA: TGTGCCAGCTCCCCCCAGGGCTCTGGGGCCAACGTCCTGACTTTC; CDR3 protein: CASSPQGSGANVLTF
V gene: TRBV10-1; clone size: NA; J gene: TRBJ2-1; D gene: TRBD2; CDR3 DNA: TGCGCCAGGGCGGGACTAGCGCTACTCAATGAGCAGTTCTTC; CDR3 protein: CARAGLALLNEQFF
V gene: TRBV28; clone size: NA; J gene: TRBJ2-1; D gene: NA; CDR3 DNA: TGTGCCAGCAGTTCCCCCGGGGATGGTTCCTACAATGAGCAGTTCTTC; CDR3 protein: CASSSPGDGSYNEQFF
V gene: TRBV5-6; clone size: NA; J gene: TRBJ1-1; D gene: TRBD1; CDR3 DNA: TGTGCCAGCAGCTTCGGACAGGGGGCGCCGTACACTGAAGCTTTCTTT; CDR3 protein: CASSFGQGAPYTEAFF
V gene: TRBV28; clone size: NA; J gene: TRBJ1-1; D gene: NA; CDR3 DNA: TGTGCCAGCGGATCGAGAACCAGGGGCCAGAAACAGCAACTCGAAGCTTTCTTT; CDR3 protein: CASGSRTRGQKQQLEAFF
V gene: TRBV9; clone size: NA; J gene: TRBJ2-7; D gene: TRBD1; CDR3 DNA: TGTGCCAGCAGCTCCGGACAGGGGCACCAGCGAGGTTACGAGCAGTACTTC; CDR3 protein: CASSSGQGHQRGYEQYF